This T cell receptor beta chain derives from a study of OX40 agonist ivuxolimab in advanced cancers. For the wider study: Ivuxolimab, which targeted the costimulatory receptor OX40 (CD134), was an agonistic, fully human IgG2 monoclonal antibody. Intravenous ivuxolimab was administered to patients every 2 weeks at six dose levels: 0.01, 0.1, 0.3, 1.5, 3 and 10 mg/kg. Among the roughly 52 dose-escalation patients, around 19 had hepatocellular carcinoma, approximately 15 melanoma, 9 renal cell carcinoma and 9 head and neck cancer. A male proportion of around 83% and a mean age of about 60 years, ranging from 23 to 79, were recorded for the dose-escalation cohort. Prior anti-PD-1, anti-PD-L1 or anti-CTLA-4 therapy was permitted, and about two fifths of dose-escalation patients had received checkpoint inhibitors. Partial responses occurred in three dose-escalation patients: two with cutaneous melanoma and one with hepatocellular carcinoma. Peripheral TCRbeta sequencing aimed to test whether ivuxolimab altered TCR sequence diversity and caused clonal T-cell expansion. The monotherapy dose-escalation portion (N = 52 patients) of the phase I ivuxolimab trial is reported in the paper.

CDR1 and CDR2, per the germline V gene, are SGHTA and FQGNSA. The CDR3 goes from the cysteine to the phenylalanine over 14 residues. This entry keeps only the CDR3 DNA: 42 bases, framed from base 1. V loses 2 bases of germline sequence and J loses 0 bases, and the interval between the two ends is 5 bases. Study-wide findings and limitations: Antigen specificity was not determined for the clonally expanded peripheral T cells. In partial responders in the 0.1-3.0 mg/kg groups, normalized peripheral clonal expansion was found to be among the lowest, especially among CD8+ T cells. Clonal expansion of both CD4+ and CD8+ blood T cells was observed from baseline to week 6 at doses 0.1 to 3.0 mg/kg. Low levels of normalized T-cell clonal expansion were also shown by some nonresponding patients. After ivuxolimab, more expanded clones were found on average in CD8+ T cells than in CD4+ T cells.

For sequencing of the TCRbeta CDR3 region, genomic DNA was extracted from the sorted cells. The immunoSEQ Assay was used for sequencing of TCRbeta CDR3 regions. Held by TCRdb, this immuneACCESS table contains in-frame sequences only and omits some clones. Under half of the omission traces to an unresolved V gene where checked; the cause of the rest is unknown. This sample has roughly 48,000 clones in its table, and roughly 90% of those were observed once. The top ten constitute around a third of the sample. The trial excluded patients who had a history of autoimmune disease or who were on systemic immunosuppression. In every dose cohort, peripheral blood was drawn for TCR sequencing at baseline, cycle 4 day 1, and cycle 7 day 1. Samples were obtained from an open-label, multicenter, first-in-human phase I dose-escalation trial of ivuxolimab. Adults with locally advanced or metastatic melanoma, renal cell carcinoma, hepatocellular carcinoma or head and neck squamous cell carcinoma were enrolled in the trial. Before TCR sequencing, CD4+ T cells and CD8+ T cells were sorted from peripheral blood as separate populations.

Notes on this clone: What this receptor recognizes is not known. The record has no base qualities; no much larger clone is one base away.

This material consisted of CD4+ or CD8+ T cells sorted from blood, taken in a trial of the OX40 agonist ivuxolimab. The source of this sequence is an adult with an advanced solid tumor such as melanoma, head and neck, liver or kidney cancer. The sequence joins TRBV7-2 to TRBJ1-3; confidence is insufficient to name the D gene. The CDR3: CASSLSLSGNTIYF. Read as DNA, the sequence is TGTGCCAGCAGCTTATCGCTCTCTGGAAACACCATATATTTT.